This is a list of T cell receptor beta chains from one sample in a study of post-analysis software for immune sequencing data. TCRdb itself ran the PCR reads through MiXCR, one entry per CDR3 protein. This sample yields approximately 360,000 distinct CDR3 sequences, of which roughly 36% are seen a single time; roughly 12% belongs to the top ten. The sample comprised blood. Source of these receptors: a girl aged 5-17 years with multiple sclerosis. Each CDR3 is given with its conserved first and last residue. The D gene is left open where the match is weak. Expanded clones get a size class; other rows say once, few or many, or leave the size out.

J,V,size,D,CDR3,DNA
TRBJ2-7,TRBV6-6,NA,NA,CASSYPAGVSYEQYF,TGTGCCAGCAGTTACCCGGCAGGGGTGTCCTACGAGCAGTACTTC
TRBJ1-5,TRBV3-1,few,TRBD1,CASSHSGTGGGGNQPQHF,TGTGCCAGCAGCCATAGTGGGACAGGGGGCGGCGGCAATCAGCCCCAGCATTTT
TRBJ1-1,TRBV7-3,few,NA,CASSFGGWTEAFF,TGTGCCAGCAGCTTTGGGGGTTGGACTGAAGCTTTCTTT
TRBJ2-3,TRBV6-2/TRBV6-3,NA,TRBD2,CASSYSSGLAGTFTDTQYF,TGTGCCAGCAGTTACTCCTCCGGACTAGCGGGGACGTTCACAGATACGCAGTATTTT
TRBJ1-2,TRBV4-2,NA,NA,CASSPAGSDRLNYGYTF,TGTGCCAGCAGCCCAGCGGGGAGTGACAGACTAAACTATGGCTACACCTTC
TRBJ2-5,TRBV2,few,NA,CASTRGREETQYF,TGTGCCAGCACCCGAGGCAGGGAAGAGACCCAGTACTTC
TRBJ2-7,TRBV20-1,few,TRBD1,CSARFQGDYEQYF,TGCAGTGCTAGATTCCAGGGGGACTACGAGCAGTACTTC
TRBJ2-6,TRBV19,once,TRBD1,CASSKPGGYSGANVQTF,TGTGCCAGTAGTAAACCAGGGGGCTACTCTGGGGCCAACGTCCAGACTTTC
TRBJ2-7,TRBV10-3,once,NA,CAIQMYPAYEQYF,TGTGCCATTCAGATGTACCCAGCCTACGAGCAGTACTTC
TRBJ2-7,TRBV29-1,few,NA,CSVVPNGGPYEQYF,TGCAGCGTTGTGCCAAACGGAGGTCCTTACGAGCAGTACTTC
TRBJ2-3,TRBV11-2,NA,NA,CASSLGLSRGTDMQYF,TGTGCCAGCAGCCTTGGACTGTCCCGGGGCACAGATATGCAGTATTTT
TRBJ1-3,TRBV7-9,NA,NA,CASTYTGSGNTIYF,TGTGCCAGCACCTACACGGGGTCTGGAAACACCATATATTTT
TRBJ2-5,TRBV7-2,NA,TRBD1,CASSSGQGIETQYF,TGTGCCAGCAGCTCCGGACAGGGTATTGAGACCCAGTACTTC
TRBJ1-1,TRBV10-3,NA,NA,CAISESGENTEAFF,TGTGCCATCAGTGAGTCCGGAGAGAACACTGAAGCTTTCTTT
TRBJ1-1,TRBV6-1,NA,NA,CASSPRAGSMNTEAFF,TGTGCCAGCAGTCCCCGGGCAGGGAGCATGAACACTGAAGCTTTCTTT
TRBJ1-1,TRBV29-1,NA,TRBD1,CSVEGEKEGAHTEAFF,TGCAGCGTTGAAGGGGAAAAGGAGGGGGCACACACTGAAGCTTTCTTT
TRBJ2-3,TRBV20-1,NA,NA,CSARDPWGSSDTQYF,TGCAGTGCTAGAGATCCCTGGGGGTCCAGTGATACGCAGTATTTT